This record covers a single T cell receptor (beta chain). This clonotype was counted at least ten times. The specificity of this receptor is unknown. No per-base quality is available; no much larger clone lies one base away. Hyperthyroidism was considered stable if no progression to ophthalmopathy occurred within 18 months of follow-up. Hyperthyroidism patients were newly diagnosed, with disease duration under 2 months, and aged 18 to 65 years. Patients were excluded if they had other autoimmune diseases, uncontrolled infections, pregnancy or lactation. Clinical symptoms, serum thyroxine, TRAb, thyroid ultrasound and orbital computed tomography formed the basis of the diagnosis. Using Ficoll-Paque density gradient centrifugation, PBMCs were isolated from about 9.2 ml of fresh peripheral blood. Total RNA was extracted using Trizol reagent, and RNA quality was checked on an Agilent 2100 Bioanalyzer.

For repertoire sequencing, the TCR beta CDR3 regions were amplified from RNA transcripts. The first round of RT-PCR was done with HTBI primers and the Qiagen OneStep RT-PCR kit, and was followed by a second round of multiplex PCR, then size selection and purification. Sequencing of the libraries was carried out on an Illumina HiSeq2000 in paired-end mode with 100 bp reads. The authors processed their data as follows. Reads were processed with SOAPnuke, discarding reads with adapters, uncalled bases, mean Phred below 15, or no exact constant-primer or identifier match. COPE v1.2.5 was used to merge high-quality paired reads. Each unique nucleotide sequence was treated as a clonotype, and MiTCR v1.1 was used to align the clonotypes to the IMGT TRB V, D and J references. Analysis was restricted to V-J combinations with a frequency above 0.0001, which covered roughly 99% of repertoires. For each V-J combination, a TCR clonal expansion and chaos score was defined as F50 clonal expansion divided by the chaos observed in the TCRdist matrix. Welch's t-statistics and random forest were used to reduce features to about a dozen V-J combinations, which were fed into a naive Bayes classifier. The Morisita-Horn index was used to measure how similar the thyroid and blood repertoires were. TCRdb passed the public sequencing reads through fastp at Q25 and MiXCR, retaining productive beta sequences. Rows matching on CDR3 protein sequence are summarized as one entry with the most common DNA and genes. The V and J calls were determined by TCRdb, not by the authors. For this sample the table gives approximately 380,000 distinct CDR3 sequences, of which under 25% were detected only once. Approximately 3.2% of the sample lies in the top ten.

This sample was included in a study of Graves' ophthalmopathy and Graves' hyperthyroidism (dated by TCRdb to 2017 to 2018). For the study in its entirety: Peripheral blood was collected at initial diagnosis, before any treatment. In total, 120 to 150 blood samples were TCR-sequenced: around 42 ophthalmopathy, about 75 hyperthyroidism and about 17 hyperthyroidism-to-ophthalmopathy patients. An independent validation cohort comprised 18 to 20 hyperthyroidism patients and 15 to 17 patients who later progressed from hyperthyroidism to ophthalmopathy. TCR beta repertoire signatures were used to distinguish Graves' ophthalmopathy from Graves' hyperthyroidism and to predict progression to ophthalmopathy. Following sample collection, hyperthyroidism patients were given methimazole at a starting dose of 30 mg daily, and ophthalmopathy patients were given high-dose intravenous methylprednisolone. For training and testing, the roughly 93 patients in the discovery cohort were randomly divided in a 7:3 ratio. In roughly six hyperthyroidism patients, T-cell repertoires of thyroid tissue and blood were compared. To explore V-J signatures that separate ophthalmopathy from hyperthyroidism, a discovery set of about a hundred patients was enrolled, consisting of more than 40 with ophthalmopathy and approximately 60 with stable hyperthyroidism.

CDR1 is given as LGHNT and CDR2 as FRNRAP, both from the germline V gene. The CDR3 holds 13 amino acids from the cysteine to the phenylalanine. Only the CDR3 part of the read is kept: 39 bases, read in frame from the first base. V drops 1 base and J drops 4 bases, leaving 7 bases in between. General study outcomes and caveats: Most of the expanded thyroid clonotypes with a frequency above 0.001 were also detected in blood, and it was suggested that the thyroid immune response may be reflected by blood repertoires. Sample size was not statistically predetermined, and group allocation was not concealed from the investigators. In validation, the model predicted ophthalmopathy progression with about 71% sensitivity and 72% to 80% specificity; some 13 predicted patients were CT-confirmed with GO in a median of approximately six months. In cross-validation, the 13-signature model distinguished ophthalmopathy from stable hyperthyroidism with 87.88% sensitivity and 81% to 82% specificity, while in the test set the corresponding values were about 79% and 69%.

This sequence was found in a woman aged 18-30 years with stable Graves' hyperthyroidism. Donor details come from another sample of the same person, matched by shared clones. Material: peripheral blood. The rearrangement combines TRBV12-5 with TRBJ1-1, with the D gene not clear enough to name. The DNA reads as follows: TGTGCTAGTGGTTTGGGGACTCTCACTGAAGCTTTCTTT. Its protein product is CASGLGTLTEAFF.